The 16 T cell receptor beta chains below were found in one sample sequenced in a study of Tregs in tolerant kidney transplant recipients. Produced via immunoSEQ multiplex PCR; TCRdb's table is partial and in-frame only. Here the sample spans 110,000 or so clones, around 94% being singletons. Sequencing used CD4+ T cells from blood. Source of these receptors: a human donor in good health.

The chain has TRBV5-1 and TRBJ1-1, with D maybe TRBD1 (5 bases). Trimming shortened V by 0 bases and J by 0 bases, and 9 bases separated the two germline ends. This CDR3 has 15 amino acids. Germline V gives CDR1 SGHRS, CDR2 YFSETQ. The CDR3 nucleotides read TGCGCCAGCAGCTTGGCCGAGGGGCTGAACACTGAAGCTTTCTTT. This gives the protein CASSLAEGLNTEAFF.

This sequence joins TRBV2 and TRBJ2-5; D may be TRBD1 (6 bases). Trimming stripped 6 bases from V and 7 bases from J, with 15 bases between. This CDR3 has 13 amino acids. Germline V lookup: CDR1 SNHLY, CDR2 FYNNEI. The CDR3 sequence: CASRRTVPGTQYF. Written as DNA, the CDR3 is TGTGCCAGCAGACGGACAGTCCCAGGGACCCAGTACTTC.

This clone was seen more than once but under ten times. V and J are TRBV6-1 and TRBJ1-5; 8 bases are shared with TRBD1. The CDR3 is made up of 14 amino acids. Germline assignment: CDR1 MNHNS and CDR2 SASEGT. The ends lost 8 bases at V and 6 bases at J; junction bases unmatched: 9. CDR3 sequence (DNA): TGTGCCAGCTATCCAGGACAGGGCAGTCAGCCCCAGCATTTT. Its translation is CASYPGQGSQPQHF.

This clone has just a few counts. V gene TRBV30 combines with J gene TRBJ1-1; no clear D gene. Trimming left V 1 base short and J 9 bases short, with 15 bases between. The V gene's germline CDR1 is GTSNPN and CDR2 SVGIG (reference sequence). This CDR3 contains 13 residues. CDR3 amino acids: CAWSATHRGKAFF. As DNA, the CDR3 is TGTGCCTGGAGTGCAACTCATCGGGGTAAAGCTTTCTTT.

The chain uses TRBV6-5 and TRBJ2-7, with 7 nucleotides matching TRBD1. Per germline, CDR1 MNHEY and CDR2 SVGAGI. This CDR3 spans 13 amino acids. V lost 3 bases to trimming and J lost 3 bases; unmatched junction nucleotides: 2. The CDR3 loop is CASSYPGGYEQYF. The DNA for the CDR3 is TGTGCCAGCAGTTATCCAGGGGGCTACGAGCAGTACTTC.

The chain joins TRBV18 to TRBJ1-6; D not certain. CDR3 length: 15 amino acids. The V end was cut by 6 bases, the J end by 8 bases, with 17 bases between. CDR1 and CDR2 (germline): KGHSH, LQKENI. The CDR3 sequence: CASSPSRAADSPLHF. The DNA of the CDR3 is TGTGCCAGCTCTCCCTCCCGGGCAGCCGATTCACCCCTCCACTTT.

The chain links TRBV7-9 to TRBJ2-1; D unclear. CDR1 and CDR2 (germline): SEHNR, FQNEAQ (reference sequence). V lost 5 bases to trimming and J lost 4 bases, with 12 bases between them. This CDR3 region has 14 residues. The CDR3 coding sequence is TGTGCCAGCAGCCATTCGAACTCGTACAATGAGCAGTTCTTC. As protein: CASSHSNSYNEQFF.

This chain joins TRBV2 and TRBJ1-1; D is unclear. Looked up from germline, CDR1 is SNHLY and CDR2 is FYNNEI. V was pared by 7 bases and J by 0 bases, with 9 bases between. The CDR3 is 13 residues long. Here the CDR3 reads CASKSGLNTEAFF. CDR3 bases: TGTGCCAGCAAGAGCGGCTTGAACACTGAAGCTTTCTTT. Together with reference TRBV2 and TRBJ1-1, the CDR3 gives the full variable domain: EPEVTQTPSHQVTQMGQEVILRCVPISNHLYFYWYRQILGQKVEFLVSFYNNEISEKSEIFDDQFSVERPDGSNFTLKIRSTKLEDSAMYFCASKSGLNTEAFFGQGTRLTVV.

The chain has TRBV5-1 and TRBJ2-5, with a weak D call TRBD2 (6 bases). CDR1 is SGHRS and CDR2 is YFSETQ in the germline V gene. This CDR3 has 16 amino acids. V was pared by 2 bases and J by 2 bases, with 16 bases between. In DNA form, the CDR3 reads TGCGCCAGCAGCTTTTTGGGCGGGGACCAACAAGAGACCCAGTACTTC. Translated, it gives CASSFLGGDQQETQYF.

The chain joins TRBV29-1 to TRBJ1-5, with D unresolved. The CDR3 covers 12 residues. Germline assignment: CDR1 SQVTM and CDR2 ANQGSEA. Trimming removed 4 bases at V and 7 bases at J, with 11 bases between. The CDR3 loop is CSVGSGSQPQHF. The CDR3 DNA follows: TGCAGCGTTGGTTCGGGGTCCCAGCCCCAGCATTTT.

The rearrangement links TRBV7-9 to TRBJ1-4, with a weak D call TRBD1 (5 bases). The V gene's germline CDR1 is SEHNR and CDR2 FQNEAQ (reference sequence). The CDR3 has 15 residues. V was shortened by 1 base and J by 7 bases, with 13 bases between the two germline ends. The CDR3 here is CASSLGQPPGEKLFF. CDR3 DNA sequence: TGTGCCAGCAGCTTAGGACAGCCCCCGGGTGAAAAACTGTTTTTT.

The chain employs TRBV6-1 and TRBJ1-2; D remains unclear. With 4 bases removed from V and 4 bases from J, the gap between germline ends came to 22 bases. Germline V lookup: CDR1 MNHNS, CDR2 SASEGT. The CDR3 spans 17 residues. The CDR3 sequence is CASSGQGIGPTPYGYTF. Written as DNA, the CDR3 is TGTGCCAGCAGTGGCCAAGGGATAGGACCTACTCCCTATGGCTACACCTTC.

The chain combines TRBV2 with TRBJ2-7; 8 bases match TRBD1. The germline CDR1 and CDR2 sequences are SNHLY and FYNNEI. The V segment lost 7 bases and the J segment 6 bases; nucleotides outside the gene matches: 5. The CDR3 contains 12 residues. The CDR3 DNA reads as TGTGCCAGCACGGACAGGGCCGCCGAGCAGTACTTC. Residues: CASTDRAAEQYF.

The V call is TRBV18, the J call TRBJ2-2; D is undetermined. The CDR3 is 18 amino acids. The ends were cut back, 0 bases at V and 0 bases at J, with 14 bases in the middle. Germline CDR1 and CDR2: KGHSH and LQKENI. The CDR3 coding sequence is TGTGCCAGCTCACCACCGAATACAAGGCGATCGAACACCGGGGAGCTGTTTTTT. This codes for CASSPPNTRRSNTGELFF.

The DNA of the CDR3 is TGTGCCAGCAGTATAGCGGACCGCACAGATACGCAGTATTTT. This encodes CASSIADRTDTQYF. The J gene is TRBJ2-3, the V gene TRBV2; maybe TRBD2 (6 bases). Trimming took off 5 bases at V and 1 base at J, with 10 bases between the two ends. The V gene's germline CDR1 is SNHLY and CDR2 FYNNEI. The CDR3 is made up of 14 amino acids.

The rearrangement uses TRBV15 and TRBJ2-7; D might be TRBD1 (6 bases). V dropped 0 bases and J dropped 3 bases, with 12 bases sitting between them. This CDR3 has 15 residues. Germline-derived CDR1 and CDR2 are LNHNV and YYDKDF (reference sequence). CDR3 in DNA: TGTGCCACCAGCAGAGAAGGGGGACAACGCTACGAGCAGTACTTC. Translation gives CATSREGGQRYEQYF.